The 20 T cell receptor beta chains below all came from one sample that was sequenced in a study of shared clonotypes between healthy human individuals. The method was immunoSEQ multiplex PCR; TCRdb's version includes in-frame clones alone and lacks a portion of them. Of about 2.3 million clones listed, 80% to 95% are singletons. Sequencing used naive CD4+ T cells from PBMCs. The subset denotes: CD45RA+ positively selected. The receptors derive from a man between 18 and 35 years old in good health. Some clones in this sample may be carry-over from other donors' samples.

The CDR3 loop is CASSAQGGYSGNTIYF. CDR3 sequence (DNA): TGTGCCAGCAGCGCCCAGGGAGGATACTCTGGAAACACCATATATTTT. V gene TRBV9 combines with J gene TRBJ1-3; possible D gene TRBD1, 5 bases. V dropped 3 bases and J dropped 0 bases, with 13 bases sitting between them. CDR3 length: 16 residues. The V gene's germline CDR1 is SGDLS and CDR2 YYNGEE.

The sample holds a few counts of this clone. The chain is built from TRBV7-2 and TRBJ1-5, with D possibly TRBD1 on 5 matching bases. CDR1 is SGHTA and CDR2 is FQGNSA in the germline V gene. V lost 8 bases and J 7 bases, leaving 12 bases between the germline ends. The CDR3 is made up of 12 amino acids. The CDR3 DNA reads as TGTGCCAGCTCCCGGGACGGGCAGCCCCAGCATTTT. As protein: CASSRDGQPQHF.

This sequence joins TRBV28 and TRBJ2-5; D possibly matches TRBD1 or TRBD2 (5 bases each). The V end lost 6 bases, the J end lost 7 bases, and 21 bases lay between the germline ends. The germline CDR1 and CDR2 sequences are MDHEN and SYDVKM. This CDR3 is 15 amino acids long. Here the CDR3 reads CASSPHRQGGGTQYF. The CDR3 DNA reads as TGTGCCAGCAGCCCACATCGGCAGGGCGGAGGGACCCAGTACTTC.

This clone has only a few counts. The chain is built from TRBV25-1 and TRBJ1-2; D may be TRBD1 (6 bases). Germline V CDR1 and CDR2: MGHDK, SYGVNS. Trimming pared 5 bases from V and 3 bases from J, leaving 10 bases between. This CDR3 region has 13 residues. The CDR3 is CASSNTGYYGYTF. Here the CDR3 DNA reads TGTGCCAGCAGTAATACAGGGTACTATGGCTACACCTTC.

The rearrangement links TRBV29-1 to TRBJ1-1, with 11 bases fitting TRBD1. Germline values: CDR1 SQVTM, CDR2 ANQGSEA. V gave up 6 bases and J gave up 4 bases; unmatched junction bases: 10. The CDR3 sequence is 15 residues long. The CDR3 DNA follows: TGCAGCGTAGCAGGGACAGGGGGTTTTGGCACTGAAGCTTTCTTT. Translation: CSVAGTGGFGTEAFF.

The chain uses TRBV6-5 and TRBJ2-3; no firm D call. V gave up 0 bases and J gave up 8 bases, with 6 bases separating them. This CDR3 region has 12 residues. Germline CDR1 reads MNHEY; CDR2 reads SVGAGI. The CDR3 DNA reads TGTGCCAGCAGTTACTCAGGTAGTACGCAGTATTTT. Amino acid sequence: CASSYSGSTQYF.

The V gene is TRBV5-1, the J gene TRBJ2-7, with 7 positions matching TRBD2. Trimming at V came to 5 bases and at J to 6 bases, leaving 20 bases not matched to a gene. The V gene's germline CDR1 is SGHRS and CDR2 YFSETQ. CDR3 length: 17 residues. CDR3 sequence: CASSTPRGAGEAVEQYF. In nucleotides, the CDR3 is TGCGCCAGCAGTACCCCCCGAGGGGCGGGAGAGGCCGTCGAGCAGTACTTC.

To note about this clone: Other DNA sequences in this specimen translate into the identical CDR3. This chain links TRBV7-9 with TRBJ1-4; D gene unclear. The CDR3 spans 14 residues. Germline CDR1 and CDR2: SEHNR and FQNEAQ (reference sequence). The ends were cut back, 3 bases at V and 0 bases at J, with 5 bases in the middle. The CDR3 loop is CASSFRATNEKLFF. CDR3 nucleotide sequence: TGTGCCAGCAGCTTTCGTGCAACTAATGAAAAACTGTTTTTT.

This chain connects TRBV2 to TRBJ2-1; no firm D call. Deletions cut 7 bases from V and 8 bases from J, with 15 bases between. Per the germline V gene, CDR1 is SNHLY and CDR2 is FYNNEI. The CDR3 spans 13 residues. The CDR3, as DNA: TGTGCCAGCAACGCACGTCGGCTCGATGAGCAGTTCTTC. Its translation: CASNARRLDEQFF.

J is TRBJ2-5 and V is TRBV5-1; 10 bases match TRBD1. J lost 4 bases, V lost 4 bases, and 4 bases had no gene match. This CDR3 spans 14 amino acids. The germline gives CDR1 SGHRS, CDR2 YFSETQ. CDR3 DNA sequence: TGCGCCAGCAGCCCGACAGGGGGCCTAGAGACCCAGTACTTC. This gives the protein CASSPTGGLETQYF. The variable domain in full, completed from reference TRBV5-1 and TRBJ2-5, reads KAGVTQTPRYLIKTRGQQVTLSCSPISGHRSVSWYQQTPGQGLQFLFEYFSETQRNKGNFPGRFSGRQFSNSRSEMNVSTLELGDSALYLCASSPTGGLETQYFGPGTRLLVL.

The CDR3 here is CASSLGWSQPQHF. The CDR3 DNA is TGCGCCAGCAGCTTGGGCTGGAGTCAGCCCCAGCATTTT. This chain joins TRBV5-1 and TRBJ1-5, with D unresolved. The CDR3 sequence is 13 residues long. V lost 0 bases and J lost 6, with 7 bases in between. From germline, CDR1 is SGHRS and CDR2 YFSETQ. Full variable domain (remainder filled in from reference TRBV5-1 and TRBJ1-5): KAGVTQTPRYLIKTRGQQVTLSCSPISGHRSVSWYQQTPGQGLQFLFEYFSETQRNKGNFPGRFSGRQFSNSRSEMNVSTLELGDSALYLCASSLGWSQPQHFGDGTRLSIL.

The V and J genes are TRBV28 and TRBJ2-4, with a possible D match to TRBD1 (5 bases). The CDR3 length is 15 residues. V was trimmed by 3 bases and J by 3 bases, leaving 12 bases between them. Germline values: CDR1 MDHEN, CDR2 SYDVKM. The CDR3 nucleotides are TGTGCCAGCAGTTTCCAGGGTGAAAGCAAAAACATTCAGTACTTC. This codes for CASSFQGESKNIQYF. Full variable domain (outside the CDR3, taken from reference TRBV28 and TRBJ2-4): DVKVTQSSRYLVKRTGEKVFLECVQDMDHENMFWYRQDPGLGLRLIYFSYDVKMKEKGDIPEGYSVSREKKERFSLILESASTNQTSMYLCASSFQGESKNIQYFGAGTRLSVL.

V is TRBV30 and J is TRBJ2-5, with D hard to call. With 0 bases removed from V and 4 bases from J, the gap between germline ends came to 9 bases. The CDR3 contains 13 residues. The germline gives CDR1 GTSNPN, CDR2 SVGIG (reference sequence). The CDR3: CAWSVGPVETQYF. CDR3 DNA: TGTGCCTGGAGTGTAGGGCCAGTAGAGACCCAGTACTTC.

The V gene is TRBV11-2, the J gene TRBJ1-4, with 9 bases that match TRBD1. The CDR3 has 16 amino acids. From germline, CDR1 is SGHAT and CDR2 FQNNGV. Germline trimming cut 3 bases from V and 8 bases from J; bases unmatched to any gene: 10. The CDR3 DNA reads TGTGCCAGCAGCTTGGCACCGGGACAGGGAACAGAAAAACTGTTTTTT. Its translation is CASSLAPGQGTEKLFF.

The rearrangement links TRBV28 to TRBJ2-7; 8 bases match TRBD1. Germline V gene sequence: CDR1 MDHEN, CDR2 SYDVKM. V gave up 2 bases and J gave up 5 bases; unmatched junction bases: 5. The CDR3 length is 14 residues. The CDR3 region is CASSLRAGGHEQYF. The CDR3 coding sequence is TGTGCCAGCAGTTTAAGGGCAGGGGGCCACGAGCAGTACTTC.

The V and J genes are TRBV7-3 and TRBJ1-2, with 7 bases lining up with TRBD1. J lost 7 bases, V lost 1 base, and 3 bases had no gene match. Germline CDR1 SGHTA, CDR2 FQGTGA. This CDR3 has 13 residues. The DNA of the CDR3 is TGTGCCAGCAGCTTAAACAGGGGTGGTGGCTACACCTTC. Translation: CASSLNRGGGYTF.

This clone occurred once. The rearrangement joins TRBV2 to TRBJ1-4; D remains ambiguous. V was trimmed by 8 bases and J by 5 bases, leaving 9 bases between them. The CDR3 is 12 amino acids. CDR1 is SNHLY and CDR2 is FYNNEI in the germline V gene. The CDR3 protein is CASLGSNEKLFF. Written as DNA, the CDR3 is TGTGCCAGCCTGGGTTCGAATGAAAAACTGTTTTTT.

This chain connects TRBV14 to TRBJ2-1, with D unresolved. The germline V gene encodes CDR1 SGHDN and CDR2 FVKESK. V lost 4 bases to trimming and J lost 4 bases, with 20 bases between them. CDR3 size: 17 residues. The CDR3 DNA reads TGTGCCAGCAGCCCCGCGTTCCCGGCGGACCGTTACAATGAGCAGTTCTTC. This gives the protein CASSPAFPADRYNEQFF.

In regard to this clone: At the DNA level, this CDR3 is encoded by other sequences in the same sample as well. The chain carries TRBV6-5 and TRBJ2-6; D is possibly TRBD1 (5 bases). Trimming pared 0 bases from V and 4 bases from J, leaving 10 bases between. Germline CDR1 MNHEY, CDR2 SVGAGI. The CDR3 covers 16 residues. The CDR3 is CASSYSPGSGANVLTF. Here the CDR3 DNA reads TGTGCCAGCAGTTACTCTCCAGGGTCAGGGGCCAACGTCCTGACTTTC.

This clone appeared a single time. V is TRBV6-5 and J is TRBJ2-5, with D possibly called TRBD1 or TRBD2 (6 bases each). Germline CDR1 MNHEY, CDR2 SVGAGI. Trimming left V 0 bases short and J 4 bases short, with 15 bases between. This CDR3 is 16 amino acids long. The CDR3 nucleotides are TGTGCCAGCAGTTACTCGACGGGGGCCGGGGGAGAGACCCAGTACTTC. Its translation is CASSYSTGAGGETQYF.